The 27 T cell receptor beta chains presented below share a single source sample, sequenced in a study of TIL therapy for anti-PD-1-resistant metastatic lung cancer. As to time point: pre-treatment sample, taken before nivolumab and TIL therapy. Most excised metastases sampled were pleural nodules or supraclavicular lymph nodes. The libraries were made with immunoSEQ v3. Here immunoSEQ multiplex PCR was the method, and the copy in TCRdb shows in-frame clones only, minus some. The table records around 100,000 clones, just over 65% of them present only once. Material: tumor tissue, obtained at baseline. All receptors come from a person between 25 and 79 years old with non-small cell lung cancer.

The chain couples TRBV27 to TRBJ2-7; TRBD2 aligns across 9 bases. J gave up 6 bases and V 2 bases, and 5 bases lay outside the gene matches. This CDR3 contains 14 residues. Germline lookup yields CDR1 MNHEY and CDR2 SMNVEV (reference sequence). DNA for the CDR3: TGTGCCAGCAGTTTAAACGGCGGGGGGGCCGAGCAGTACTTC. Residues: CASSLNGGGAEQYF.

The sample holds a few counts of this clone. This sequence joins TRBV6-2 or TRBV6-3 and TRBJ2-7; D is unclear. Trimming removed 4 bases from V and 4 bases from J, with 11 bases in between. Germline V gene sequence: CDR1 MNHEY, CDR2 SVGEGT. The CDR3 consists of 13 residues. The CDR3 sequence is CASSLSKGYEQYF. In DNA form, the CDR3 reads TGTGCCAGCAGTTTATCTAAGGGTTACGAGCAGTACTTC.

The chain links TRBV6-5 to TRBJ2-7; 10 bases line up with TRBD1. Trimming removed 6 bases from V and 3 bases from J; junction bases left unmatched: 8. Germline V lookup: CDR1 MNHEY, CDR2 SVGAGI. The CDR3 loop spans 15 amino acids. The CDR3 DNA reads TGTGCCAGCAGCTCCGACAGGGGGCTTGGCTACGAGCAGTACTTC. Protein sequence: CASSSDRGLGYEQYF.

The chain has TRBV5-1 and TRBJ1-5, with 10 bases lining up with TRBD1. The germline CDR1 and CDR2 sequences are SGHRS and YFSETQ. This CDR3 region has 13 residues. The V gene end was trimmed by 1 base and the J gene end by 11 bases; junction bases not matched to a gene: 3. For the CDR3, the DNA is TGCGCCAGCAGCTTGCAAGGACAGGGGGCCCAGCATTTT. The encoded protein is CASSLQGQGAQHF.

J is TRBJ2-1 and V is TRBV12-2; TRBD1, the table's D call, was not compared with the DNA. TRBV12-2 is annotated as a pseudogene. This CDR3 contains 19 residues. DNA for the CDR3: TGTGCAAGTCGCGCCAGGACACGCACCTATCCAAATTACTACAATGAGCAGTTCTTC. Its protein is CASRARTRTYPNYYNEQFF.

The V gene is TRBV7-3, the J gene TRBJ2-6; tentative D call: TRBD1 (7 bases). The CDR3 is made up of 17 amino acids. Germline loops: CDR1 SGHTA, CDR2 FQGTGA. Trimming took off 5 bases at V and 3 bases at J, with 17 bases between the two ends. CDR3 sequence reads: CASSPQGGQFGANVLTF. The CDR3 DNA follows: TGTGCCAGCAGCCCGCAGGGGGGACAATTTGGGGCCAACGTCCTGACTTTC. Full variable domain (rest looked up from reference TRBV7-3 and TRBJ2-6): GAGVSQTPSNKVTEKGKYVELRCDPISGHTALYWYRQSLGQGPEFLIYFQGTGAADDSGLPNDRFFAVRPEGSVSTLKIQRTERGDSAVYLCASSPQGGQFGANVLTFGAGSRLTVL.

The chain is built from TRBV2 and TRBJ1-3; D remains unclear. CDR1 and CDR2 (germline): SNHLY, FYNNEI. V was trimmed by 4 bases and J by 0 bases, leaving 7 bases between them. The CDR3 covers 14 residues. The CDR3 loop reads CASSAAASGNTIYF. For the CDR3, the DNA is TGTGCCAGCAGTGCGGCCGCCTCTGGAAACACCATATATTTT.

The chain combines TRBV6-5 with TRBJ2-3; D assignment may be TRBD1 or TRBD2 (5 bases each). Trimming removed 4 bases at V and 2 bases at J, with 13 bases between. Germline CDR1 reads MNHEY; CDR2 reads SVGAGI. The CDR3 is made up of 15 amino acids. DNA of the CDR3: TGTGCCAGCAGTTTGGACGGGGCCAACACAGATACGCAGTATTTT. Translating gives CASSLDGANTDTQYF.

The rearrangement links TRBV27 to TRBJ2-2; no reliable D call. V was trimmed by 4 bases and J by 6 bases, leaving 9 bases between them. Germline V CDR1 and CDR2: MNHEY, SMNVEV (reference sequence). This CDR3 region has 13 residues. The CDR3 nucleotides read TGTGCCAGCAGTTACTGGAGCTCCGGGGAGCTGTTTTTT. It is translated as CASSYWSSGELFF.

The chain recombines TRBV3-1 (or the pseudogene TRBV3-2) with TRBJ1-5; TRBD1 agrees at 10 bases. V trimming: 4 bases; J trimming: 9 bases; junction bases outside the gene matches: 6. CDR1 and CDR2 from the germline V gene are LGHDT and YNNKEL (reference sequence). The CDR3 has 14 residues. The CDR3 is CASSPGQGIGPQHF. CDR3 nucleotide sequence: TGTGCCAGCAGCCCGGGACAGGGGATTGGGCCCCAGCATTTT.

The chain has TRBV7-9 and TRBJ2-5; 8 positions agree with TRBD2. V shed 3 bases, J shed 0 bases, and the junction held 6 bases outside the gene matches. CDR1 SEHNR and CDR2 FQNEAQ come from the germline V gene (reference sequence). CDR3 length: 16 residues. For the CDR3, the DNA is TGTGCCAGCAGCTTTAATTGGCGGGGGGACCAAGAGACCCAGTACTTC. Residues: CASSFNWRGDQETQYF.

This sequence joins TRBV28 and TRBJ1-6; TRBD1 might be the D (5 bases). The CDR3 totals 13 residues. Germline values: CDR1 MDHEN, CDR2 SYDVKM. V was trimmed by 10 bases and J by 7 bases, leaving 14 bases between them. CDR3 sequence reads: CATLSEGNSPLHF. For the CDR3, the DNA is TGTGCCACGCTGTCGGAGGGGAATTCACCCCTCCACTTT.

A word on this clone: Other DNA sequences in the sample encode the same CDR3. V and J are TRBV27 and TRBJ2-1; 7 bases line up with TRBD2. V was pared by 5 bases and J by 2 bases, with 6 bases of the junction left unmatched. The CDR3 extends over 15 amino acids. Germline CDR1 reads MNHEY; CDR2 reads SMNVEV (reference sequence). CDR3 in amino acids: CASSPLAEPYNEQFF. CDR3 coding DNA: TGTGCCAGCAGTCCGCTAGCGGAGCCCTACAATGAGCAGTTCTTC.

The chain recombines TRBV5-1 with TRBJ2-3, with D maybe TRBD1 (6 bases). Germline CDR1 and CDR2: SGHRS and YFSETQ. The CDR3 loop spans 15 amino acids. Trimming pared 3 bases from V and 3 bases from J, leaving 14 bases between. The CDR3 DNA reads as TGCGCCAGCAGCTCTGGGGGCGGCGGGACAGATACGCAGTATTTT. This encodes CASSSGGGGTDTQYF. Together with reference TRBV5-1 and TRBJ2-3, the CDR3 gives the full variable domain: KAGVTQTPRYLIKTRGQQVTLSCSPISGHRSVSWYQQTPGQGLQFLFEYFSETQRNKGNFPGRFSGRQFSNSRSEMNVSTLELGDSALYLCASSSGGGGTDTQYFGPGTRLTVL.

The V gene is TRBV28, the J gene TRBJ2-1, with 11 bases aligning to TRBD2. The CDR3 has 15 amino acids. Unmatched junction bases numbered 7, after V lost 3 bases and J lost 9 bases. Germline V lookup: CDR1 MDHEN, CDR2 SYDVKM. In DNA, the CDR3 is TGTGCCAGCAGTTTCGGGGCTAGCGGGGGGATTGAGCAGTTCTTC. Translating it yields CASSFGASGGIEQFF. The full variable domain, with the rest looked up from reference TRBV28 and TRBJ2-1, is DVKVTQSSRYLVKRTGEKVFLECVQDMDHENMFWYRQDPGLGLRLIYFSYDVKMKEKGDIPEGYSVSREKKERFSLILESASTNQTSMYLCASSFGASGGIEQFFGPGTRLTVL.

V and J are TRBV14 and TRBJ2-6; 9 positions agree with TRBD1. The CDR3 totals 21 residues. Germline CDR1 is SGHDN and CDR2 is FVKESK. V shed 4 bases, J shed 1 base, and the junction held 17 bases outside the gene matches. CDR3 coding DNA: TGTGCCAGCAGCCCCCTTCCGGACAGGGGACCCGCTAGTTCTGGGGCCAACGTCCTGACTTTC. Encoded protein: CASSPLPDRGPASSGANVLTF. Filled out from reference TRBV14 and TRBJ2-6, the complete variable domain reads EAGVTQFPSHSVIEKGQTVTLRCDPISGHDNLYWYRRVMGKEIKFLLHFVKESKQDESGMPNNRFLAERTGGTYSTLKVQPAELEDSGVYFCASSPLPDRGPASSGANVLTFGAGSRLTVL.

V gene TRBV15 combines with J gene TRBJ1-5; D might be TRBD1 (5 bases). Trimming removed 1 base from V and 3 bases from J, with 16 bases in between. Germline V lookup: CDR1 LNHNV, CDR2 YYDKDF (reference sequence). The CDR3 length is 17 residues. The CDR3 spells CATSRARQGHVNQPQHF. The CDR3 coding sequence is TGTGCCACCAGCAGAGCTCGCCAGGGCCATGTCAATCAGCCCCAGCATTTT.

The chain employs TRBV5-1 and TRBJ2-7, with 12 bases that match TRBD2. The germline CDR1 and CDR2 sequences are SGHRS and YFSETQ. Trimming took 0 bases from V and 6 from J; bases not matched to a gene: 4. This CDR3 has 15 residues. CDR3 sequence reads: CASSLGTSGVSEQYF. For the CDR3, the DNA is TGCGCCAGCAGCTTGGGGACTAGCGGGGTAAGCGAGCAGTACTTC.

V usage is TRBV30 and J usage is TRBJ1-3; D gene unclear. The ends were cut back, 4 bases at V and 4 bases at J, with 11 bases in the middle. Germline CDR1 GTSNPN, CDR2 SVGIG (reference sequence). The CDR3 runs to 13 residues. CDR3 loop: CAWMRRTGNTIYF. The CDR3 nucleotides read TGTGCCTGGATGAGGAGGACCGGAAACACCATATATTTT.

The table lists this clone with many counts. V usage is TRBV6-4 and J usage is TRBJ2-3, with D tentatively TRBD2 (6 bases). Between the trimmed V and J ends, which lost 0 bases and 2 bases, there was a span of 9 bases. There are 15 residues in the CDR3. From germline, CDR1 is MRHNA and CDR2 SNTAGT. The CDR3 is CASSDSGGPTDTQYF. CDR3 nucleotides: TGTGCCAGCAGTGACTCCGGGGGTCCCACAGATACGCAGTATTTT.

This clone was counted many times. The chain is built from TRBV15 and TRBJ1-2; D unclear. Per germline, CDR1 LNHNV and CDR2 YYDKDF (reference sequence). This CDR3 comprises 13 residues. Trimming left V 5 bases short and J 6 bases short, with 13 bases between. CDR3 sequence reads: CATSSASGDGYTF. The CDR3 region has the DNA TGTGCCACCAGCTCGGCCTCAGGCGATGGCTACACCTTC.

V usage is TRBV7-2 and J usage is TRBJ2-1, with TRBD2 matching 12 bases. Germline assignment: CDR1 SGHTA and CDR2 FQGNSA. Trimming took 5 bases from V and 1 from J; bases not matched to a gene: 12. CDR3 length: 19 amino acids. CDR3 sequence reads: CASSQDVRLAGGSYNEQFF. The CDR3 DNA follows: TGTGCCAGCAGCCAGGATGTACGGCTAGCGGGGGGGTCCTACAATGAGCAGTTCTTC.

A few counts support this clone. This sequence joins TRBV7-9 and TRBJ2-2, with a possible D match to TRBD1 (6 bases). V lost 5 bases to trimming and J lost 1 base, with 14 bases between them. Per the germline V gene, CDR1 is SEHNR and CDR2 is FQNEAQ (reference sequence). The CDR3 loop spans 16 amino acids. This CDR3 is CASSAPGQLNTGELFF. CDR3 nucleotides: TGTGCCAGCAGCGCACCCGGACAGCTGAACACCGGGGAGCTGTTTTTT.

The chain employs TRBV10-3 and TRBJ2-3; TRBD1 matches 11 bases. V lost 4 bases, J lost 5 bases, and 5 bases stayed unmatched. This CDR3 comprises 15 residues. CDR1 is ENHRY and CDR2 is SYGVKD in the germline V gene. CDR3 in DNA: TGTGCCATCAGTGGGACAGGGGGCGTTGAAGATACGCAGTATTTT. Protein: CAISGTGGVEDTQYF.

The CDR3: CASSQVTQGAYNEQFF. Here the CDR3 DNA reads TGCGCCAGCAGCCAAGTGACCCAGGGGGCTTACAATGAGCAGTTCTTC. The V call is TRBV4-1, the J call TRBJ2-1; 8 bases fit TRBD1. CDR1 is MGHRA, CDR2 YSYEKL, per germline. The CDR3 sequence is 16 residues long. V was pared by 1 base and J by 4 bases, with 6 bases of the junction left unmatched.

This clone turned up a few times. This sequence joins TRBV27 and TRBJ2-6; D gene ambiguous. This CDR3 spans 15 amino acids. Trimming removed 0 bases at V and 0 bases at J, with 3 bases between. Looked up from germline, CDR1 is MNHEY and CDR2 is SMNVEV (reference sequence). This CDR3 is CASSLSGSGANVLTF. As DNA, the CDR3 is TGTGCCAGCAGTTTATCGGGCTCTGGGGCCAACGTCCTGACTTTC.

V is TRBV19 and J is TRBJ2-7, with D perhaps TRBD2 (6 bases). The CDR3 is 12 amino acids. CDR1 and CDR2 (germline): LNHDA, SQIVND (reference sequence). The CDR3 sequence: CARPGLSYEQYF. In DNA, the CDR3 is TGTGCAAGACCTGGACTATCCTACGAGCAGTACTTC.